This T cell receptor (beta chain) originates from a study of T-cell reconstitution after alpha-beta-depleted transplantation in children. In the case of this clonotype: This may come from a read error, since a much larger clone is one base off.

Construction of the TCRbeta library involved unique molecular identifiers. TCRdb processed the PCR reads anew with MiXCR; each CDR3 protein has one entry. The sample contains approximately 270,000 distinct CDR3 sequences, 9.9% of which appear only once. V was clipped by 1 base and J by 2 bases, with 2 bases between them. The germline CDR1 and CDR2 sequences are MDHEN and SYDVKM. CDR3 length equals 12 residues. Sequences were derived from PBMCs from the stem cell graft donor, sampled from the stem cell graft. The chain employs TRBV28 and TRBJ1-1; D remains ambiguous. This receptor was taken from a human donor who donated a stem cell graft to a child with SCID. CDR3 residues: CASSLFNTEAFF. DNA of the CDR3: TGTGCCAGCAGTTTATTTAACACTGAAGCTTTCTTT.